The 24 T cell receptor beta chains in this list originate from one sample, sequenced in a study of response to subunit inactivated influenza vaccine (dated by TCRdb to 2016 to 2019). Library preparation was by RT-PCR. TCRdb records Illumina HiSeq 2500 as the sequencer. TCRdb handled the public reads itself, with Q25 trimming in fastp and clone calling in MiXCR, and kept productive beta chains. Duplicate CDR3 protein sequences are folded into a single record with the most common DNA and genes. For this sample there are about 650,000 distinct CDR3 sequences; around 15% appear just once. Jointly, the top ten make up approximately 7.6% of the sample. The specimen was PBMCs from blood, collected approximately 15 days before vaccination. All receptors come from a man aged 50-60 years who received an inactivated influenza vaccine. Donor details come from another sample of the same person, matched by shared clones.

This clonotype was detected ten times or more. V gene TRBV28 combines with J gene TRBJ1-2; 8 nucleotides line up with TRBD1. Per the germline V gene, CDR1 is MDHEN and CDR2 is SYDVKM. V gave up 5 bases and J gave up 3 bases; unmatched junction bases: 14. CDR3 length: 17 residues. CDR3 sequence (DNA): TGTGCCAGCAGTCTCCGGGGACAGGAGGGACCCTACTATGGCTACACCTTC. Translating it yields CASSLRGQEGPYYGYTF.

V usage is TRBV6-2 or TRBV6-3 and J usage is TRBJ2-7; a possible D gene is TRBD1 (6 bases). The CDR3 is 17 amino acids. With 2 bases removed from V and 4 bases from J, the gap between germline ends came to 21 bases. The V gene's germline CDR1 is MNHEY and CDR2 SVGEGT. The CDR3 reads CASSYEAPGTPTYEQYF. DNA for the CDR3: TGTGCCAGCAGTTACGAAGCACCCGGGACACCAACTTACGAGCAGTACTTC.

The V and J genes are TRBV20-1 and TRBJ2-7; unclear D gene. Trimming took off 1 base at V and 6 bases at J, with 13 bases between the two ends. Germline values: CDR1 DFQATT, CDR2 SNEGSKA (reference sequence). There are 13 residues in the CDR3. The CDR3 DNA is TGCAGTGCTAGAGGCTATTTGGGCGGCGAGCAGTACTTC. Its protein product is CSARGYLGGEQYF.

This clonotype was seen more than once but under ten times. The genes are TRBV12-3 or TRBV12-4 and TRBJ2-7; TRBD2 agrees at 10 bases. This CDR3 region has 14 residues. After removal of 8 bases from V and 4 bases from J, the junction contained 8 bases not matched to a gene. DNA for the CDR3: TGTGCCAGCGTTTCAGCGGGAGGGCGGTACGAGCAGTACTTC. Amino acids: CASVSAGGRYEQYF.

This clonotype occurred a few times. The rearrangement links TRBV7-2 to TRBJ2-2, with D hard to call. The V gene's germline CDR1 is SGHTA and CDR2 FQGNSA. Trimming pared 0 bases from V and 6 bases from J, leaving 5 bases between. The CDR3 contains 13 residues. This chain's CDR3 is CASSLAKSGELFF. The DNA for the CDR3 is TGTGCCAGCAGCTTAGCGAAATCCGGGGAGCTGTTTTTT. Based on the CDR3 plus reference TRBV7-2 and TRBJ2-2, the full variable domain is GAGVSQSPSNKVTEKGKDVELRCDPISGHTALYWYRQSLGQGLEFLIYFQGNSAPDKSGLPSDRFSAERTGGSVSTLTIQRTQQEDSAVYLCASSLAKSGELFFGEGSRLTVL.

The chain links TRBV10-3 to TRBJ2-7; TRBD2 agrees at 9 bases. J gave up 5 bases and V 7 bases, and 9 bases lay outside the gene matches. This CDR3 is built from 14 residues. The V gene's germline CDR1 is ENHRY and CDR2 SYGVKD. This CDR3 reads CAINQPGTSNEQYF. CDR3 nucleotide sequence: TGTGCCATCAACCAACCCGGGACTAGCAACGAGCAGTACTTC.

At least ten counts were recorded for this clonotype. The rearrangement joins TRBV20-1 to TRBJ2-1; a possible D gene is TRBD2 (5 bases). Germline loops: CDR1 DFQATT, CDR2 SNEGSKA (reference sequence). This CDR3 contains 11 residues. Trimming took 4 bases from V and 6 from J, leaving 7 bases between them. The CDR3 region has the DNA TGCAGTGCTACGCGGGCCAATGAGCAGTTCTTC. Translating gives CSATRANEQFF.

This clonotype was seen a handful of times. V is TRBV6-2 or TRBV6-3 and J is TRBJ2-5; 10 nucleotides align to TRBD1. The germline V gene encodes CDR1 MNHEY and CDR2 SVGEGT. The CDR3 has 15 amino acids. Unmatched junction bases numbered 8, after V lost 5 bases and J lost 5 bases. CDR3 in DNA: TGTGCCAGCAGTCCGGTTGGGACAGGGGTGGAGACCCAGTACTTC. This gives the protein CASSPVGTGVETQYF.

The gene calls are TRBV12-3 or TRBV12-4 and TRBJ2-7, with a possible D match to TRBD2 (5 bases). This CDR3 region has 14 residues. V shed 1 base and J shed 6 bases, with 13 bases lying between them. CDR3 residues: CASSLVGDRLEQYF. CDR3 bases: TGTGCCAGCAGTTTAGTCGGGGATCGTCTCGAGCAGTACTTC.

This clonotype was counted many times. This rearrangement joins TRBV7-9 to TRBJ1-1, with D hard to call. The V end was cut by 5 bases, the J end by 3 bases, with 10 bases between. Germline lookup yields CDR1 SEHNR and CDR2 FQNEAQ (reference sequence). This CDR3 spans 13 amino acids. The CDR3 nucleotides read TGTGCCAGCAGCCTCGGATCCTACACTGAAGCTTTCTTT. Encoded protein: CASSLGSYTEAFF.

This chain joins TRBV5-1 and TRBJ2-5; the D gene is possibly TRBD2 (6 bases). This CDR3 spans 14 amino acids. Germline values: CDR1 SGHRS, CDR2 YFSETQ. The V gene lost 5 bases and the J gene lost 4 bases, with 15 bases spanning the gap. CDR3 sequence: CASSVGGLTETQYF. The CDR3 nucleotides are TGCGCCAGCAGTGTCGGAGGGCTGACAGAGACCCAGTACTTC. The entire variable domain, with the rest obtained from reference TRBV5-1 and TRBJ2-5, is as follows: KAGVTQTPRYLIKTRGQQVTLSCSPISGHRSVSWYQQTPGQGLQFLFEYFSETQRNKGNFPGRFSGRQFSNSRSEMNVSTLELGDSALYLCASSVGGLTETQYFGPGTRLLVL.

In its sample, this clonotype was seen a few times. The chain couples TRBV5-6 to TRBJ2-5; D not resolved. Trimming stripped 3 bases from V and 5 bases from J, with 17 bases between. Germline values: CDR1 SGHDT, CDR2 YYEEEE. This CDR3 contains 15 residues. The CDR3: CASSYPTTGAETQYF. For the CDR3, the DNA is TGTGCCAGCAGCTACCCTACGACCGGAGCGGAGACCCAGTACTTC.

This clonotype was detected only a few times. This chain links TRBV5-1 with TRBJ2-3, with D perhaps assigned TRBD1 or TRBD2 (6 bases each). Per germline, CDR1 SGHRS and CDR2 YFSETQ. This CDR3 is 17 amino acids long. V shed 3 bases and J shed 6 bases, with 23 bases lying between them. The CDR3 loop is CASSSRDFSQGLDTQYF. DNA of the CDR3: TGCGCCAGCAGCTCCCGGGACTTTTCCCAGGGGTTGGATACGCAGTATTTT. The full variable domain, completed using reference TRBV5-1 and TRBJ2-3, is KAGVTQTPRYLIKTRGQQVTLSCSPISGHRSVSWYQQTPGQGLQFLFEYFSETQRNKGNFPGRFSGRQFSNSRSEMNVSTLELGDSALYLCASSSRDFSQGLDTQYFGPGTRLTVL.

For the CDR3, the DNA is TGTGCCAGCAGCCAAGGGGGCCGACAGCCCCAGCATTTT. The encoded protein is CASSQGGRQPQHF. The chain has TRBV3-1 and TRBJ1-5, with D possibly TRBD1 on 5 matching bases. Germline loops: CDR1 LGHDT, CDR2 YNNKEL (reference sequence). The CDR3 runs 13 residues. V lost 1 base and J 7 bases, leaving 8 bases between the germline ends.

This clonotype was observed a few times. The V gene is TRBV4-3, the J gene TRBJ2-3, with 11 bases lining up with TRBD1. The trim removed 3 bases at V and 5 bases at J, leaving 4 bases unmatched. The CDR3 has 15 residues. Germline CDR1 reads LGHNA; CDR2 reads YSLEER. The CDR3 sequence: CASSQDRGQEDTQYF. For the CDR3, the DNA is TGCGCCAGCAGCCAGGACAGGGGGCAGGAAGATACGCAGTATTTT.

At least ten counts were recorded for this clonotype. V usage is TRBV4-3 and J usage is TRBJ2-7; either TRBD1 or TRBD2 may supply D (5 bases each). Trimming removed 1 base from V and 0 bases from J, with 13 bases in between. Germline V gives CDR1 LGHNA, CDR2 YSLEER. The CDR3 covers 16 residues. As DNA, the CDR3 is TGCGCCAGCAGCCAAGCTGGGGGACGGAACTCCTACGAGCAGTACTTC. Amino acid sequence: CASSQAGGRNSYEQYF.

V and J are TRBV20-1 and TRBJ2-1, with D tentatively TRBD2 (6 bases). This CDR3 is 14 amino acids long. Trimming pared 3 bases from V and 7 bases from J, leaving 16 bases between. Germline V CDR1 and CDR2: DFQATT, SNEGSKA (reference sequence). CDR3 in DNA: TGCAGTGCTAGGCGGGACGGGGCCTTAAATGAGCAGTTCTTC. It specifies CSARRDGALNEQFF.

Only a few counts were recorded for this clonotype. V and J are TRBV5-1 and TRBJ1-1, with 7 bases matching TRBD1. V lost 4 bases, J lost 1 base, and 4 bases stayed unmatched. CDR3 length equals 14 residues. CDR1 is SGHRS and CDR2 is YFSETQ in the germline V gene. The CDR3 coding sequence is TGCGCCAGCAGCGGACAGGACGGGAACACTGAAGCTTTCTTT. This codes for CASSGQDGNTEAFF.

The chain couples TRBV20-1 to TRBJ2-7; 9 bases are a match to TRBD2. This CDR3 spans 13 amino acids. V gave up 7 bases and J gave up 2 bases; unmatched junction bases: 6. The V gene's germline CDR1 is DFQATT and CDR2 SNEGSKA (reference sequence). CDR3 protein: CSGRGRGTYEQYF. The CDR3 region has the DNA TGCAGTGGACGCGGGAGGGGCACCTACGAGCAGTACTTC.

This clonotype was found a few times. This chain connects TRBV5-1 to TRBJ2-3, with D perhaps TRBD1 (5 bases). CDR1 SGHRS and CDR2 YFSETQ come from the germline V gene. The CDR3 contains 15 residues. The ends were cut back, 2 bases at V and 0 bases at J, with 10 bases in the middle. The CDR3 DNA reads as TGCGCCAGCAGCTTACGACAGACTAGCACAGATACGCAGTATTTT. Amino acids: CASSLRQTSTDTQYF.

CDR3 DNA sequence: TGTGCCAGCAGTAAGGCAGGGGGCTACGAGCAGTACTTC. Translation gives CASSKAGGYEQYF. The chain employs TRBV9 and TRBJ2-7, with 7 positions matching TRBD1. CDR1 is SGDLS, CDR2 YYNGEE, per germline. The CDR3 totals 13 residues. With 5 bases clipped from V and 3 bases from J, the junction kept 5 bases outside the gene matches.

The count of this clonotype is one. V is TRBV20-1 and J is TRBJ2-7; TRBD1 matches at 7 bases. CDR3 size: 14 residues. Germline assignment: CDR1 DFQATT and CDR2 SNEGSKA (reference sequence). After removal of 2 bases from V and 3 bases from J, the junction contained 7 bases not matched to a gene. The DNA for the CDR3 is TGCAGTGCTAGAACACATGACAGGGACTACGAGCAGTACTTC. It encodes CSARTHDRDYEQYF.

The chain employs TRBV5-4 and TRBJ1-2, with 12 bases aligning to TRBD1. The V segment lost 3 bases and the J segment 7 bases; nucleotides outside the gene matches: 10. The CDR3 loop spans 16 amino acids. Germline V lookup: CDR1 SGHNT, CDR2 YYREEE (reference sequence). This CDR3 is CASSSGRGTGGIGYTF. The CDR3 DNA reads TGTGCCAGCAGCTCCGGGCGAGGGACAGGGGGCATTGGCTACACCTTC.

This clonotype was counted a few times. The V gene is TRBV27, the J gene TRBJ2-6; D ambiguous. Deletions cut 8 bases from V and 6 bases from J, with 5 bases between. The germline CDR1 and CDR2 sequences are MNHEY and SMNVEV (reference sequence). The CDR3 contains 11 residues. The DNA of the CDR3 is TGTGCCAGCCCCCTGGCCAACGTCCTGACTTTC. Its translation is CASPLANVLTF.